The 21 T cell receptor beta chains below were found in one sample sequenced in a study of high-grade serous ovarian cancer treatment subgroups. Tumor tissue was taken before any definitive surgery or chemotherapy was given. Produced via immunoSEQ multiplex PCR; TCRdb's table is partial and in-frame only. This sample has about 5,000 clones, with roughly 69% found just once. Sequencing was performed on tumor tissue. Receptors were obtained from a human donor with high-grade serous ovarian cancer.

The V gene is TRBV5-6, the J gene TRBJ2-6; D is undetermined. Germline values: CDR1 SGHDT, CDR2 YYEEEE. The V end lost 3 bases, the J end lost 0 bases, and 7 bases lay between the germline ends. This CDR3 is 15 amino acids long. The CDR3 DNA is TGTGCCAGCAGCTGGACCCGCTCTGGGGCCAACGTCCTGACTTTC. Amino acid sequence: CASSWTRSGANVLTF. The variable domain in full, with the rest retrieved from reference TRBV5-6 and TRBJ2-6, is DAGVTQSPTHLIKTRGQQVTLRCSPKSGHDTVSWYQQALGQGPQFIFQYYEEEERQRGNFPDRFSGHQFPNYSSELNVNALLLGDSALYLCASSWTRSGANVLTFGAGSRLTVL.

The V gene is TRBV18, the J gene TRBJ1-3; D is unresolved. There are 13 residues in the CDR3. In germline, CDR1 is KGHSH, CDR2 LQKENI. V was shortened by 5 bases and J by 4 bases, with 9 bases between the two germline ends. DNA of the CDR3: TGTGCCAGCTCATTAGACCAAGGAAACACCATATATTTT. Its protein is CASSLDQGNTIYF.

V usage is TRBV13 and J usage is TRBJ2-3; D gene unclear. The ends were cut back, 2 bases at V and 10 bases at J, with 7 bases in the middle. The germline gives CDR1 PRHDT, CDR2 FYEKMQ (reference sequence). The CDR3 covers 11 residues. The CDR3, as DNA: TGTGCCAGCAGCTTATCCGGCCCGCAGTATTTT. It specifies CASSLSGPQYF. The complete variable domain, with remaining parts taken from reference TRBV13 and TRBJ2-3, reads AAGVIQSPRHLIKEKRETATLKCYPIPRHDTVYWYQQGPGQDPQFLISFYEKMQSDKGSIPDRFSAQQFSDYHSELNMSSLELGDSALYFCASSLSGPQYFGPGTRLTVL.

The V gene is TRBV7-9, the J gene TRBJ1-1; D gene uncertain. The CDR3 is 13 residues long. Germline CDR1 reads SEHNR; CDR2 reads FQNEAQ (reference sequence). V shed 5 bases and J shed 0 bases, with 7 bases lying between them. In nucleotides, the CDR3 is TGTGCCAGCAGCATGGAGGTGAACACTGAAGCTTTCTTT. Residues: CASSMEVNTEAFF.

The chain joins TRBV19 to TRBJ1-2, with TRBD1 matching over 7 bases. The CDR3 has 14 residues. The V gene end was trimmed by 6 bases and the J gene end by 3 bases; junction bases not matched to a gene: 7. The V gene's germline CDR1 is LNHDA and CDR2 SQIVND (reference sequence). The CDR3, as DNA: TGTGCCAGTAGCCTAGGGGGCCTGGACTATGGCTACACCTTC. It codes for CASSLGGLDYGYTF.

The V gene is TRBV5-5, the J gene TRBJ1-6; TRBD1 is a possible D gene (5 bases). V lost 3 bases and J 8 bases, leaving 12 bases between the germline ends. CDR1 and CDR2 (germline): SGHKS, YYEKEE (reference sequence). The CDR3 runs to 14 residues. In DNA form, the CDR3 reads TGTGCCAGCAGCTGGGAGCTAGGGGATTCACCCCTCCACTTT. This codes for CASSWELGDSPLHF.

The gene calls are TRBV7-2 and TRBJ2-5; D is possibly TRBD1 (5 bases). The germline V gene has CDR1 SGHTA and CDR2 FQGNSA. V was clipped by 7 bases and J by 4 bases, with 10 bases between them. The CDR3 has 12 residues. The CDR3 spells CASKQAAETQYF. The CDR3 DNA reads TGTGCCAGCAAACAGGCTGCAGAGACCCAGTACTTC.

The gene calls are TRBV7-2 and TRBJ1-2; D is uncertain. The germline CDR1 and CDR2 sequences are SGHTA and FQGNSA. Trimming shortened V by 0 bases and J by 0 bases, and 11 bases separated the two germline ends. This CDR3 has 16 residues. CDR3 sequence: CASSLANQESNYGYTF. In DNA form, the CDR3 reads TGTGCCAGCAGCTTAGCGAACCAGGAGTCTAACTATGGCTACACCTTC.

J is TRBJ1-1 and V is TRBV29-1, with 7 positions matching TRBD1. Germline CDR1 and CDR2: SQVTM and ANQGSEA. With 7 bases clipped from V and 8 bases from J, the junction kept 13 bases outside the gene matches. This CDR3 comprises 13 residues. Here the CDR3 DNA reads TGCAGCGGGACACAAGACAGGGTCGGGGAAGCTTTCTTT. Translation gives CSGTQDRVGEAFF.

This clone was counted a few times. V and J are TRBV7-2 and TRBJ2-1; TRBD2 agrees at 8 bases. CDR1 and CDR2 (germline): SGHTA, FQGNSA. J gave up 3 bases and V 3 bases, and 4 bases lay outside the gene matches. This CDR3 contains 15 residues. The CDR3 sequence: CASSFSAGDYNEQFF. CDR3 sequence (DNA): TGTGCCAGCAGCTTCTCAGCGGGGGACTACAATGAGCAGTTCTTC.

V gene TRBV11-3 combines with J gene TRBJ2-1, with 9 positions matching TRBD2. Germline CDR1 is SGHNT and CDR2 is YENEEA. The ends lost 1 base at V and 9 bases at J; junction bases unmatched: 7. CDR3 length: 15 amino acids. The CDR3 DNA follows: TGTGCCAGCAGCTTAGGGGGCGGGGGGGCCCCTGAGCAGTTCTTC. Protein: CASSLGGGGAPEQFF.

By frequency in the sample, this clone is medium-sized. The V gene is TRBV6-1, the J gene TRBJ1-2; maybe TRBD1 (6 bases). The length of the CDR3 is 13 residues. Trimming stripped 2 bases from V and 4 bases from J, with 8 bases between. Looked up from germline, CDR1 is MNHNS and CDR2 is SASEGT. The CDR3 nucleotides are TGTGCCAGCAGTGAATGGACAGTCTATGGCTACACCTTC. It yields the protein CASSEWTVYGYTF.

This clone was counted once. The V and J genes are TRBV27 and TRBJ2-5; the match to TRBD2 covers 7 bases. V lost 6 bases and J lost 4; bases outside the gene matches: 11. Germline loops: CDR1 MNHEY, CDR2 SMNVEV (reference sequence). This CDR3 region has 15 residues. The CDR3 bases are TGTGCCAGCAGACAGCGGGGACTCCCGGGAGAGACCCAGTACTTC. Protein: CASRQRGLPGETQYF.

The V and J genes are TRBV7-2 and TRBJ1-3, with D unresolved. Germline CDR1 reads SGHTA; CDR2 reads FQGNSA. The CDR3 loop spans 14 amino acids. Trimming shortened V by 8 bases and J by 0 bases, and 11 bases separated the two germline ends. The DNA for the CDR3 is TGTGCCAGCGAGACCGCCAGCTCTGGAAACACCATATATTTT. This codes for CASETASSGNTIYF. Combining the CDR3 with reference TRBV7-2 and TRBJ1-3 gives the whole variable domain GAGVSQSPSNKVTEKGKDVELRCDPISGHTALYWYRQSLGQGLEFLIYFQGNSAPDKSGLPSDRFSAERTGGSVSTLTIQRTQQEDSAVYLCASETASSGNTIYFGEGSWLTVV.

CDR3 in amino acids: CASSYRRGGTEAFF. In nucleotides, the CDR3 is TGTGCCAGCAGTTACAGGAGGGGCGGAACTGAAGCTTTCTTT. J is TRBJ1-1 and V is TRBV6-5, with D tentatively TRBD1 (5 bases). Trimming stripped 2 bases from V and 5 bases from J, with 12 bases between. The length of the CDR3 is 14 residues. Germline CDR1 reads MNHEY; CDR2 reads SVGAGI.

The chain combines TRBV18 with TRBJ1-1, with D hard to call. This CDR3 comprises 12 residues. CDR1 KGHSH and CDR2 LQKENI come from the germline V gene. Trimming left V 5 bases short and J 5 bases short, with 9 bases between. The CDR3 is CASSGDETEAFF. CDR3 in DNA: TGTGCCAGCTCAGGGGATGAGACTGAAGCTTTCTTT.

This clone was recorded a few times. The rearrangement links TRBV5-1 to TRBJ2-1; 7 bases line up with TRBD2. CDR1 and CDR2 (germline): SGHRS, YFSETQ. CDR3 size: 15 residues. V lost 5 bases to trimming and J lost 0 bases; unmatched junction nucleotides: 5. The CDR3 nucleotides read TGCGCCAGCAGGGGGGGGAATAGCTCCTACAATGAGCAGTTCTTC. This translates into CASRGGNSSYNEQFF.

V and J are TRBV6-6 and TRBJ1-1; 8 positions match TRBD1. Germline-derived CDR1 and CDR2 are MNHNY and SVGAGI (reference sequence). Germline trimming cut 2 bases from V and 1 base from J; bases unmatched to any gene: 0. This CDR3 spans 14 amino acids. The CDR3, as DNA: TGTGCCAGCAGTTACGGGACAGGGAACACTGAAGCTTTCTTT. It encodes CASSYGTGNTEAFF.

The chain uses TRBV5-4 and TRBJ1-2; D is unresolved. V dropped 2 bases and J dropped 8 bases, with 10 bases sitting between them. The germline gives CDR1 SGHNT, CDR2 YYREEE (reference sequence). The CDR3 contains 12 residues. The CDR3 nucleotides read TGTGCCAGCAGCTTTGACTGGGAAGGCTACACCTTC. Its protein is CASSFDWEGYTF.

V and J are TRBV6-6 and TRBJ2-1; 10 bases are shared with TRBD1. Germline V gene sequence: CDR1 MNHNY, CDR2 SVGAGI (reference sequence). V was clipped by 5 bases and J by 7 bases; unmatched bases: 8. The CDR3 has 15 residues. The CDR3 DNA reads TGTGCCAGCAGTGACAGGGGGCTGGCGGGGAATGAGCAGTTCTTC. It codes for CASSDRGLAGNEQFF.

Only one count was recorded for this clone. V and J are TRBV7-6 and TRBJ2-3; perhaps D is TRBD1 or TRBD2 (6 bases each). The length of the CDR3 is 17 residues. The V gene lost 1 base and the J gene lost 0 bases, with 14 bases spanning the gap. In germline, CDR1 is SGHVS, CDR2 FNYEAQ. The CDR3 DNA follows: TGTGCCAGCAGCTTAGTAGGGGGGTCTCCTAGCACAGATACGCAGTATTTT. Encoded protein: CASSLVGGSPSTDTQYF.